The 24 T cell receptor beta chains reported below all come from one sample, sequenced in a study of T cell repertoires in cytomegalovirus infection. TCRdb itself ran the reads through MiXCR, one entry per CDR3 protein. The table records about 490,000 distinct CDR3 sequences, 26% of them present only once. Sequenced material: PBMCs. All receptors derive from a human donor in good health (CMV status not recorded). Some clones in this sample may be carry-over from other donors' samples.

This clonotype was seen ten or more times. This chain links TRBV7-3 with TRBJ2-3, with D perhaps given as TRBD1 or TRBD2 (6 bases each). Germline CDR1 and CDR2: SGHTA and FQGTGA. The CDR3 length is 13 residues. With 3 bases removed from V and 5 bases from J, the gap between germline ends came to 9 bases. CDR3 sequence: CASSLGGRDTQYF. The CDR3 nucleotides are TGTGCCAGCAGCTTGGGGGGCAGAGATACGCAGTATTTT.

The gene calls are TRBV25-1 and TRBJ2-5; D unclear. In germline, CDR1 is MGHDK, CDR2 SYGVNS. V lost 8 bases to trimming and J lost 5 bases, with 15 bases between them. The CDR3 has 13 residues. The CDR3 sequence is CASDTATSETQYF. The DNA of the CDR3 is TGTGCCAGCGATACAGCGACGTCGGAGACCCAGTACTTC.

The rearrangement joins TRBV12-3 or TRBV12-4 to TRBJ2-5; 9 positions match TRBD1. V lost 6 bases and J lost 5; bases outside the gene matches: 13. This CDR3 is 16 amino acids long. The CDR3, as DNA: TGTGCCAGCAGGGGCCCCGGGACAGGGAGAAGGGAGACCCAGTACTTC. As protein: CASRGPGTGRRETQYF.

This chain links TRBV7-2 with TRBJ2-1; tentative D call: TRBD1 (5 bases). CDR1 SGHTA and CDR2 FQGNSA come from the germline V gene. The CDR3 has 16 amino acids. V was pared by 3 bases and J by 0 bases, with 12 bases between. The CDR3 here is CASSLTVRASYNEQFF. The CDR3 coding sequence is TGTGCCAGCAGCTTGACAGTTAGAGCCTCCTACAATGAGCAGTTCTTC. The full variable domain, with the rest looked up from reference TRBV7-2 and TRBJ2-1, is GAGVSQSPSNKVTEKGKDVELRCDPISGHTALYWYRQSLGQGLEFLIYFQGNSAPDKSGLPSDRFSAERTGGSVSTLTIQRTQQEDSAVYLCASSLTVRASYNEQFFGPGTRLTVL.

In this sample, this clonotype turned up a few times. V is TRBV24-1 and J is TRBJ2-1, with 10 bases matching TRBD2. Trimming took 6 bases from V and 7 from J; bases not matched to a gene: 5. This CDR3 region has 14 residues. From germline, CDR1 is KGHDR and CDR2 SFDVKD. CDR3 sequence: CATSPSGSVNEQFF. CDR3 DNA: TGTGCCACCAGTCCTAGCGGGAGCGTAAATGAGCAGTTCTTC.

This clonotype was seen only a few times. The chain recombines TRBV5-5 with TRBJ1-1; D perhaps matches TRBD1 (6 bases). The CDR3 covers 13 residues. Trimming shortened V by 4 bases and J by 3 bases, and 10 bases separated the two germline ends. CDR1 and CDR2 from the germline V gene are SGHKS and YYEKEE (reference sequence). The CDR3 coding sequence is TGTGCCAGCAGCGGGAGGGGGTACACTGAAGCTTTCTTT. Its protein product is CASSGRGYTEAFF.

V gene TRBV11-2 combines with J gene TRBJ1-2; no reliable D call. The CDR3 covers 13 residues. CDR1 is SGHAT, CDR2 FQNNGV, per germline. The V and J ends lost 6 bases and 7 bases respectively, with 15 bases between them. In DNA form, the CDR3 reads TGTGCCAGCAGTCGTAGACAAGACTTTGGCTACACCTTC. This encodes CASSRRQDFGYTF.

This rearrangement joins TRBV6-2 or TRBV6-3 to TRBJ2-5; 7 bases line up with TRBD2. This CDR3 contains 16 residues. The ends lost 0 bases at V and 4 bases at J; junction bases unmatched: 8. CDR1 and CDR2 (germline): MNHEY, SVGEGT. Here the CDR3 DNA reads TGTGCCAGCAGTTACTCGTTGGCGGGAGTACGAGAGACCCAGTACTTC. This translates into CASSYSLAGVRETQYF.

This clonotype was observed many times. The genes are TRBV7-2 and TRBJ1-3; tentatively, D is TRBD1 (5 bases). V was pared by 1 base and J by 0 bases, with 13 bases between. Germline V lookup: CDR1 SGHTA, CDR2 FQGNSA. CDR3 size: 17 residues. The CDR3 DNA reads TGTGCCAGCAGCTTAGTCGACAGTGGGGCCTCTGGAAACACCATATATTTT. This sequence encodes CASSLVDSGASGNTIYF.

The gene calls are TRBV6-2 or TRBV6-3 and TRBJ2-1; D is unresolved. V was trimmed by 2 bases and J by 6 bases, leaving 14 bases between them. CDR3 length equals 15 residues. Germline assignment: CDR1 MNHEY and CDR2 SVGEGT. The CDR3 DNA reads TGTGCCAGCAGTTACACCCCCACTACAACCAATGAGCAGTTCTTC. Residues: CASSYTPTTTNEQFF.

This chain connects TRBV12-3 or TRBV12-4 to TRBJ1-3, with D possibly being TRBD1 (5 bases). V was shortened by 6 bases and J by 3 bases, with 15 bases between the two germline ends. The CDR3 is 15 residues long. CDR3 nucleotides: TGTGCCAGCAGGAGGGTACAGGAATTTGGAAACACCATATATTTT. Its translation: CASRRVQEFGNTIYF.

This clonotype showed up just a few times. The rearrangement links TRBV7-9 to TRBJ2-7; TRBD2 might be the D (5 bases). The germline CDR1 and CDR2 sequences are SEHNR and FQNEAQ (reference sequence). This CDR3 comprises 14 residues. Trimming left V 4 bases short and J 0 bases short, with 10 bases between. The CDR3 region is CASSSSPVSYEQYF. The CDR3, as DNA: TGTGCCAGCAGCTCTAGCCCCGTCTCCTACGAGCAGTACTTC. Full variable domain (remainder filled in from reference TRBV7-9 and TRBJ2-7): DTGVSQNPRHKITKRGQNVTFRCDPISEHNRLYWYRQTLGQGPEFLTYFQNEAQLEKSRLLSDRFSAERPKGSFSTLEIQRTEQGDSAMYLCASSSSPVSYEQYFGPGTRLTVT.

V is TRBV6-1 and J is TRBJ1-1, with no clear D. Trimming removed 5 bases at V and 7 bases at J, with 8 bases between. The CDR3 is made up of 11 amino acids. CDR1 is MNHNS and CDR2 is SASEGT in the germline V gene. The CDR3 loop reads CASSTEGEAFF. Written as DNA, the CDR3 is TGTGCCAGCAGTACCGAAGGTGAAGCTTTCTTT.

The rearrangement uses TRBV14 and TRBJ1-1; TRBD1 might be the D (5 bases). From germline, CDR1 is SGHDN and CDR2 FVKESK. Between the trimmed V and J ends, which lost 0 bases and 4 bases, there was a span of 12 bases. The CDR3 has 15 residues. The CDR3 DNA reads TGTGCCAGCAGCCAAGATGGCAGGGATCGCACTGAAGCTTTCTTT. Translating it yields CASSQDGRDRTEAFF.

This chain uses TRBV20-1 with TRBJ1-2; D might be TRBD1 (5 bases). The CDR3 consists of 15 residues. The germline gives CDR1 DFQATT, CDR2 SNEGSKA (reference sequence). Trimming stripped 5 bases from V and 4 bases from J, with 20 bases between. This CDR3 is CSAQLRDGLRYGYTF. CDR3 nucleotide sequence: TGCAGTGCTCAACTCAGGGACGGATTACGCTATGGCTACACCTTC.

This clonotype was seen more than once but under ten times. The rearrangement links TRBV7-6 to TRBJ1-1; 7 nucleotides match TRBD1. The length of the CDR3 is 14 residues. From germline, CDR1 is SGHVS and CDR2 FNYEAQ. The V segment lost 6 bases and the J segment 0 bases; nucleotides outside the gene matches: 4. The CDR3 is CASRAGTVNTEAFF. As DNA, the CDR3 is TGTGCCAGCAGGGCCGGGACAGTGAACACTGAAGCTTTCTTT.

This clonotype was counted a few times. The chain couples TRBV6-5 to TRBJ2-3, with D perhaps TRBD1 (5 bases). CDR1 and CDR2 from the germline V gene are MNHEY and SVGAGI. Trimming took off 5 bases at V and 1 base at J, with 10 bases between the two ends. This CDR3 comprises 14 residues. This CDR3 reads CASSALGGTDTQYF. The CDR3 DNA reads as TGTGCCAGCAGTGCATTAGGGGGCACAGATACGCAGTATTTT.

V is TRBV11-3 and J is TRBJ1-6, with D uncertain. With 4 bases removed from V and 10 bases from J, the gap between germline ends came to 5 bases. In germline, CDR1 is SGHNT, CDR2 YENEEA. The CDR3 has 11 amino acids. CDR3 bases: TGTGCCAGCAGCTCTTCATCACCCCTCCACTTT. It encodes CASSSSSPLHF. Filled out from reference TRBV11-3 and TRBJ1-6, the complete variable domain reads EAGVVQSPRYKIIEKKQPVAFWCNPISGHNTLYWYLQNLGQGPELLIRYENEEAVDDSQLPKDRFSAERLKGVDSTLKIQPAELGDSAVYLCASSSSSPLHFGNGTRLTVT.

The chain joins TRBV30 to TRBJ1-1; D not resolved. The CDR3 consists of 13 residues. Germline V gene data show CDR1 as GTSNPN and CDR2 as SVGIG (reference sequence). V lost 2 bases and J 1 base, leaving 8 bases between the germline ends. The CDR3 DNA reads TGTGCCTGGAGTACGGATCAGAACACTGAAGCTTTCTTT. Protein product: CAWSTDQNTEAFF.

The genes are TRBV28 and TRBJ2-1, with 11 bases matching TRBD2. Germline trimming cut 4 bases from V and 4 bases from J; bases unmatched to any gene: 6. The germline V gene encodes CDR1 MDHEN and CDR2 SYDVKM. The CDR3 has 16 residues. Here the CDR3 reads CASSYGTSGYYNEQFF. The DNA for the CDR3 is TGTGCCAGCAGTTATGGGACTAGCGGATATTACAATGAGCAGTTCTTC.

This clonotype was seen only a few times. This chain links TRBV11-2 with TRBJ2-1, with 9 nucleotides matching TRBD2. The CDR3 runs 15 residues. With V trimmed by 5 bases and J by 7 bases, 9 bases remained unmatched. Germline V lookup: CDR1 SGHAT, CDR2 FQNNGV. For the CDR3, the DNA is TGTGCCAGCAGCCGGCCGGGACTAGCTGGGAATGAGCAGTTCTTC. Translation: CASSRPGLAGNEQFF.

V and J are TRBV9 and TRBJ1-4; D gene unclear. There are 15 residues in the CDR3. Trimming stripped 1 base from V and 3 bases from J, with 10 bases between. CDR1 and CDR2 (germline): SGDLS, YYNGEE. In nucleotides, the CDR3 is TGTGCCAGCAGCGTATACCGGGAAGCTAATGAAAAACTGTTTTTT. Amino acids: CASSVYREANEKLFF.

This chain connects TRBV20-1 to TRBJ2-3, with TRBD1 matching over 8 bases. This CDR3 has 18 residues. Germline assignment: CDR1 DFQATT and CDR2 SNEGSKA (reference sequence). Trimming removed 0 bases from V and 6 bases from J; junction bases left unmatched: 17. CDR3 residues: CSARDPPAGTGLWDTQYF. The CDR3 nucleotides are TGCAGTGCTAGAGACCCACCGGCAGGGACAGGCCTATGGGATACGCAGTATTTT.

The chain couples TRBV18 to TRBJ1-5; possible D gene TRBD1, 5 bases. The CDR3 runs 17 residues. CDR1 and CDR2 from the germline V gene are KGHSH and LQKENI. The germline V and J ends were trimmed by 6 bases and 0 bases, with 18 bases remaining between them. The CDR3, as DNA: TGTGCCAGCTCGCCAGGGCACGAGGGGTATAGCAATCAGCCCCAGCATTTT. Encoded protein: CASSPGHEGYSNQPQHF. The full variable domain, rest sourced from reference TRBV18 and TRBJ1-5, is NAGVMQNPRHLVRRRGQEARLRCSPMKGHSHVYWYRQLPEEGLKFMVYLQKENIIDESGMPKERFSAEFPKEGPSILRIQQVVRGDSAAYFCASSPGHEGYSNQPQHFGDGTRLSIL.